This entry lists 28 T cell receptor beta chains sequenced from one sample in a study of shared clonotypes between healthy human individuals. Here immunoSEQ multiplex PCR was the method, and the copy in TCRdb shows in-frame clones only, minus some. The data show over a million clones, approximately 72% seen once. Sequenced material: memory CD4+ T cells sorted from blood. Subset given: CD45RA-negative fraction. The receptors shown here come from a man aged 18-30 years in good health.

The J gene is TRBJ1-1, the V gene TRBV5-6; the D gene is possibly TRBD1 (5 bases). V lost 2 bases and J 3 bases, leaving 14 bases between the germline ends. CDR3 length: 15 amino acids. Germline V lookup: CDR1 SGHDT, CDR2 YYEEEE. The CDR3: CASSLFEGLDTEAFF. The CDR3 DNA sequence: TGTGCCAGCAGCTTATTCGAGGGGCTGGACACTGAAGCTTTCTTT.

The chain recombines TRBV11-3 with TRBJ2-6; D may match TRBD1 or TRBD2 (5 bases each). V was pared by 1 base and J by 2 bases, with 9 bases between. CDR1 SGHNT and CDR2 YENEEA come from the germline V gene. The CDR3 has 16 amino acids. The CDR3 loop is CASSLGEGPGANVLTF. The CDR3 DNA is TGTGCCAGCAGCTTAGGCGAGGGACCTGGGGCCAACGTCCTGACTTTC.

The V gene is TRBV2, the J gene TRBJ1-6, with D perhaps TRBD1 (5 bases). The CDR3 is made up of 14 amino acids. V was cut by 0 bases and J by 9 bases, with 9 bases left in between. Germline CDR1 SNHLY, CDR2 FYNNEI. CDR3 residues: CASSEAPGGSPLHF. The CDR3 coding sequence is TGTGCCAGCAGTGAAGCGCCGGGGGGTTCACCCCTCCACTTT.

J is TRBJ1-2 and V is TRBV4-3; D may be TRBD1 (5 bases). The V gene lost 4 bases and the J gene lost 4 bases, with 13 bases spanning the gap. The CDR3 is made up of 14 amino acids. Germline V gene data show CDR1 as LGHNA and CDR2 as YSLEER. The CDR3 here is CASSPRPGGYGYTF. CDR3 in DNA: TGCGCCAGCAGCCCCCGCCCGGGGGGCTATGGCTACACCTTC.

This clone was detected a few times. The CDR3, as DNA: TGTGCCAGTAGTTGGGGGGCTACGCAGAGAGGCACTGAAGCTTTCTTT. Residues: CASSWGATQRGTEAFF. This sequence joins TRBV19 and TRBJ1-1, with D possibly matching TRBD1 (6 bases). The V end lost 5 bases, the J end lost 4 bases, and 20 bases lay between the germline ends. Germline assignment: CDR1 LNHDA and CDR2 SQIVND (reference sequence). The length of the CDR3 is 16 residues.

The chain has TRBV10-2 and TRBJ2-5, with D hard to call. Trimming removed 3 bases at V and 1 base at J, with 9 bases between. This CDR3 comprises 14 residues. Looked up from germline, CDR1 is WSHSY and CDR2 is SAAADI. CDR3 coding DNA: TGCGCCAGCAGTGAAGGGTTGGGCCAAGAGACCCAGTACTTC. Its translation is CASSEGLGQETQYF.

V usage is TRBV25-1 and J usage is TRBJ1-4, with D unresolved. Per germline, CDR1 MGHDK and CDR2 SYGVNS. CDR3 size: 15 residues. V was cut by 3 bases and J by 7 bases, with 15 bases left in between. The CDR3 here is CASSDRVAVSEKLFF. The CDR3 nucleotides read TGTGCCAGCAGTGATAGAGTAGCTGTGAGTGAAAAACTGTTTTTT. The full variable domain, completed using reference TRBV25-1 and TRBJ1-4, is EADIYQTPRYLVIGTGKKITLECSQTMGHDKMYWYQQDPGMELHLIHYSYGVNSTEKGDLSSESTVSRIRTEHFPLTLESARPSHTSQYLCASSDRVAVSEKLFFGSGTQLSVL.

The chain recombines TRBV28 with TRBJ1-2, with a tentative D call TRBD1 (5 bases). The CDR3 is made up of 17 amino acids. V was cut by 7 bases and J by 2 bases, with 23 bases left in between. From germline, CDR1 is MDHEN and CDR2 SYDVKM. As DNA, the CDR3 is TGTGCCAGCACTCTCCGGTCAGGGCGGAAGATAAACTATGGCTACACCTTC. Protein sequence: CASTLRSGRKINYGYTF.

The CDR3 protein is CASLSVGLGNYGYTF. CDR3 sequence (DNA): TGTGCCAGCCTCTCGGTTGGGCTTGGGAACTATGGCTACACCTTC. The V call is TRBV2, the J call TRBJ1-2; D remains ambiguous. V gave up 8 bases and J gave up 2 bases, with 18 bases separating them. The CDR3 extends over 15 amino acids. Germline V lookup: CDR1 SNHLY, CDR2 FYNNEI.

This clone has more than one count but fewer than ten. The rearrangement uses TRBV19 and TRBJ1-1, with D possibly being TRBD1 (6 bases). The V end was cut by 11 bases, the J end by 4 bases, with 17 bases between. The CDR3 consists of 13 residues. Germline V gene data show CDR1 as LNHDA and CDR2 as SQIVND (reference sequence). Written as DNA, the CDR3 is TGTGCCGGTAAAGGGGGTCGGTCCACTGAAGCTTTCTTT. Protein product: CAGKGGRSTEAFF.

Notes on this clone: Other nucleotide sequences from this sample produce the same CDR3. The J gene is TRBJ1-1, the V gene TRBV27; D gene unclear. Trimming left V 0 bases short and J 1 base short, with 3 bases between. The CDR3 loop spans 13 amino acids. Germline CDR1 MNHEY, CDR2 SMNVEV (reference sequence). The CDR3 region is CASSLSRNTEAFF. CDR3 nucleotides: TGTGCCAGCAGTTTATCTCGGAACACTGAAGCTTTCTTT.

This clone has only one observation. This chain links TRBV11-3 with TRBJ2-3; no clear D gene. This CDR3 region has 15 residues. V was cut by 5 bases and J by 2 bases, with 14 bases left in between. Germline loops: CDR1 SGHNT, CDR2 YENEEA. The DNA for the CDR3 is TGTGCCAGCAGCGTACCCTACATCGTCACAGATACGCAGTATTTT. Residues: CASSVPYIVTDTQYF.

V and J are TRBV18 and TRBJ2-2; TRBD1 is a possible D gene (5 bases). The V end was cut by 3 bases, the J end by 4 bases, with 12 bases between. The germline V gene encodes CDR1 KGHSH and CDR2 LQKENI. The CDR3 contains 15 residues. The CDR3 region has the DNA TGTGCCAGCTCACCGACACAGGTTGGCACCGGGGAGCTGTTTTTT. As protein: CASSPTQVGTGELFF.

This rearrangement joins TRBV7-2 to TRBJ2-4; D might be TRBD2 (5 bases). This CDR3 comprises 14 residues. Per the germline V gene, CDR1 is SGHTA and CDR2 is FQGNSA. Trimming cost V 5 bases and J 8 bases, with 16 bases left between them. The CDR3 coding sequence is TGTGCCAGCAGCCGACCTTTCAACGGGGACATTCAGTACTTC. It yields the protein CASSRPFNGDIQYF.

Of note for this clone: Other DNA sequences in this specimen translate into the identical CDR3. The V call is TRBV4-1, the J call TRBJ2-3; 7 nucleotides line up with TRBD2. Germline values: CDR1 MGHRA, CDR2 YSYEKL. Germline trimming cut 1 base from V and 4 bases from J; bases unmatched to any gene: 5. CDR3 length: 15 residues. The CDR3: CASSQGGGAPDTQYF. The CDR3 DNA follows: TGCGCCAGCAGCCAAGGGGGGGGAGCCCCAGATACGCAGTATTTT.

The genes are TRBV7-8 and TRBJ2-6; D remains unclear. V gave up 2 bases and J gave up 1 base, with 15 bases separating them. The CDR3 runs 18 residues. Germline V gives CDR1 SGHVS, CDR2 FQNEAQ. CDR3 loop: CASSLPESLLSGANVLTF. CDR3 bases: TGTGCCAGCAGCTTACCCGAGTCCTTGCTATCTGGGGCCAACGTCCTGACTTTC.

The chain has TRBV5-4 and TRBJ1-1, with TRBD1 matching 7 bases. Germline assignment: CDR1 SGHNT and CDR2 YYREEE (reference sequence). The CDR3 sequence is 14 residues long. V shed 4 bases and J 2 bases; nucleotides not matched to a gene: 5. The CDR3 loop reads CASSLGGGNTEAFF. The CDR3 DNA reads TGTGCCAGCAGCCTGGGAGGGGGCAACACTGAAGCTTTCTTT.

This chain uses TRBV6-5 with TRBJ2-7; 7 bases match TRBD1. V trimming: 5 bases; J trimming: 0 bases; junction bases outside the gene matches: 7. CDR3 length: 15 amino acids. Germline values: CDR1 MNHEY, CDR2 SVGAGI. The CDR3 bases are TGTGCCAGCAGTAAACAGGGGTTCGGCTCCTACGAGCAGTACTTC. Residues: CASSKQGFGSYEQYF.

This chain uses TRBV10-2 with TRBJ1-1; D is ambiguous. V was clipped by 8 bases and J by 1 base, with 11 bases between them. The V gene's germline CDR1 is WSHSY and CDR2 SAAADI. This CDR3 has 13 residues. The CDR3 loop is CASRVEGNTEAFF. CDR3 nucleotides: TGCGCCAGCCGGGTCGAGGGGAACACTGAAGCTTTCTTT.

The chain couples TRBV19 to TRBJ2-2; 7 bases match TRBD1. Germline-derived CDR1 and CDR2 are LNHDA and SQIVND (reference sequence). There are 15 residues in the CDR3. The V segment lost 1 base and the J segment 4 bases; nucleotides outside the gene matches: 3. CDR3 DNA sequence: TGTGCCAGTAGTATAGTGAGACAGGGCACCGGGGAGCTGTTTTTT. Its protein is CASSIVRQGTGELFF.

Here the CDR3 DNA reads TGTGCCAGCAGTCCTCCGTCGGACAGGGTCCACGAGCAGTACTTC. This encodes CASSPPSDRVHEQYF. This sequence joins TRBV28 and TRBJ2-7; 8 nucleotides align to TRBD1. The CDR3 extends over 15 amino acids. Germline V gives CDR1 MDHEN, CDR2 SYDVKM. V lost 5 bases to trimming and J lost 5 bases; unmatched junction nucleotides: 11.

In DNA form, the CDR3 reads TGCGCCAGCAGCTTGGCGTCGTCTGGGGCCAACGTCCTGACTTTC. Translating it yields CASSLASSGANVLTF. The rearrangement joins TRBV5-1 to TRBJ2-6, with D unresolved. The CDR3 extends over 15 amino acids. Germline V gives CDR1 SGHRS, CDR2 YFSETQ. V was shortened by 0 bases and J by 1 base, with 5 bases between the two germline ends.

The V call is TRBV5-6, the J call TRBJ1-2, with D perhaps TRBD1 (6 bases). CDR1 is SGHDT and CDR2 is YYEEEE in the germline V gene. The CDR3 is 14 residues long. The V end was cut by 3 bases, the J end by 10 bases, with 19 bases between. Here the CDR3 reads CASSWGRPGGSYTF. The DNA of the CDR3 is TGTGCCAGCAGCTGGGGGCGCCCGGGAGGTTCCTACACCTTC.

The V call is TRBV9, the J call TRBJ2-3; 8 bases match TRBD2. The CDR3 sequence is 14 residues long. Germline CDR1 is SGDLS and CDR2 is YYNGEE. J lost 5 bases, V lost 4 bases, and 6 bases had no gene match. The CDR3 region has the DNA TGTGCCAGCAGCATTAGCGGGAAGGAAGATACGCAGTATTTT. It codes for CASSISGKEDTQYF. The full variable domain, completed using reference TRBV9 and TRBJ2-3, is DSGVTQTPKHLITATGQRVTLRCSPRSGDLSVYWYQQSLDQGLQFLIQYYNGEERAKGNILERFSAQQFPDLHSELNLSSLELGDSALYFCASSISGKEDTQYFGPGTRLTVL.

This chain links TRBV2 with TRBJ1-4, with D uncertain. V was cut by 6 bases and J by 2 bases, with 16 bases left in between. CDR1 is SNHLY and CDR2 is FYNNEI in the germline V gene. This CDR3 contains 16 residues. The CDR3 protein is CASSEREGRTNEKLFF. CDR3 coding DNA: TGTGCCAGCAGCGAGCGGGAGGGTCGCACTAATGAAAAACTGTTTTTT.

The chain has TRBV11-2 and TRBJ2-5; the D is unclear. Trimming removed 0 bases from V and 5 bases from J, with 10 bases in between. The CDR3 runs 14 residues. Germline V gene sequence: CDR1 SGHAT, CDR2 FQNNGV. DNA of the CDR3: TGTGCCAGCAGCTTAGATTTTACGTCGGAGACCCAGTACTTC. Amino acid sequence: CASSLDFTSETQYF.

The J gene is TRBJ2-6, the V gene TRBV19; no clear D. Germline V lookup: CDR1 LNHDA, CDR2 SQIVND (reference sequence). This CDR3 is 13 amino acids long. The V end lost 10 bases, the J end lost 0 bases, and 7 bases lay between the germline ends. CDR3 in amino acids: CATGSSGANVLTF. CDR3 nucleotides: TGTGCCACGGGTAGCTCTGGGGCCAACGTCCTGACTTTC.

The chain employs TRBV2 and TRBJ2-5, with D possibly being TRBD1 (5 bases). The ends were cut back, 2 bases at V and 5 bases at J, with 18 bases in the middle. The germline V gene encodes CDR1 SNHLY and CDR2 FYNNEI. This CDR3 region has 16 residues. CDR3: CASSERLTELSETQYF. As DNA, the CDR3 is TGTGCCAGCAGTGAAAGGCTGACAGAACTTTCGGAGACCCAGTACTTC.